These T cell receptor beta chains were read from a single sample in a study of T-cell memory formation after mild COVID-19. TCRdb redid the calling of the 5' RACE reads with MiXCR, one entry per CDR3 protein. The data show around 150,000 distinct CDR3 sequences, roughly 14% seen once. Sequenced material: PBMCs or a T cell subset sorted from them (not recorded which). The receptors were sampled from an adult woman who had mild COVID-19 (a few samples of this study predate the infection). Cell type and time point are not known. The CDR3 runs from the conserved cysteine through the conserved F or W. The D gene is left open where the match is weak. The size entry is marked missing in some rows and otherwise reads once, few, many or a size class.

J gene	V gene	clone size	CDR3 length	D gene	CDR3 protein	CDR3 DNA
TRBJ2-7	TRBV29-1	few	11	.	CSVADGYEQYF	TGCAGCGTGGCTGACGGCTACGAGCAGTACTTC
TRBJ1-6	TRBV7-2	.	15	TRBD1	CASTYAGGKNSPLHF	TGTGCCAGCACATACGCAGGGGGCAAGAATTCACCCCTCCACTTT
TRBJ2-3	TRBV7-6	.	17	.	CASSLARTGRRTDTQYF	TGTGCCAGCAGCTTAGCCCGAACTGGGCGGAGAACAGATACGCAGTATTTT
TRBJ2-7	TRBV5-1	few	15	TRBD2	CASSGLAGSSYEQYF	TGCGCCAGCAGCGGACTAGCGGGGAGCTCCTACGAGCAGTACTTC
TRBJ2-7	TRBV5-1	.	13	TRBD1	CASSLEGQGEQYF	TGCGCCAGCAGCTTGGAGGGACAGGGCGAGCAGTACTTC
TRBJ1-1	TRBV11-1	.	14	.	CASSSTDGGTEAFF	TGTGCCAGCAGCTCCACGGACGGGGGCACTGAAGCTTTCTTT
TRBJ2-7	TRBV2	.	11	.	CASTAAYEQYF	TGTGCCAGCACCGCGGCCTACGAGCAGTACTTC
TRBJ2-3	TRBV7-2	.	17	TRBD1	CASSLAIQGRNTDTQYF	TGTGCCAGCAGCTTAGCTATACAGGGGCGGAATACAGATACGCAGTATTTT
TRBJ2-3	TRBV30	.	16	TRBD2	CAWSSPTSGRIDTQYF	TGTGCCTGGAGCAGCCCGACTAGCGGGAGGATCGATACGCAGTATTTT
TRBJ2-2	TRBV4-1	.	16	.	CASSQDPGTPTGELFF	TGCGCCAGCAGCCAGGACCCGGGGACTCCTACCGGGGAGCTGTTTTTT
TRBJ2-1	TRBV12-3/TRBV12-4	.	16	.	CASSPPRASPNNEQFF	TGTGCCAGCAGTCCCCCCAGGGCTAGCCCTAACAATGAGCAGTTCTTC
TRBJ2-1	TRBV7-2	.	13	TRBD2	CASSLERGRARHF	TGTGCCAGCAGCTTAGAGCGCGGGAGGGCCCGCCACTTC
TRBJ2-4	TRBV9	few	15	.	CASSASGSEKNIQYF	TGTGCCAGCAGCGCATCAGGGTCAGAGAAAAACATTCAGTACTTC
TRBJ2-1	TRBV27	few	14	.	CASSPSGAHNEQFF	TGTGCCAGCAGTCCTTCGGGGGCCCACAATGAGCAGTTCTTC